The 2 T cell receptor beta chains given below trace back to one sample, sequenced in a study of T cell changes during pregnancy in multiple sclerosis. Profiled with immunoSEQ multiplex PCR; TCRdb holds only in-frame clones, not every one. The sample carries about 72,000 clones, 91% recorded once. This material consisted of peripheral blood, taken in the third trimester of pregnancy. The receptors shown here come from a female donor in good health, enrolled as a control in a pregnancy study.

This chain connects TRBV19 to TRBJ1-2, with a possible D match to TRBD1 (6 bases). In germline, CDR1 is LNHDA, CDR2 SQIVND (reference sequence). This CDR3 contains 13 residues. V lost 3 bases and J lost 7, with 12 bases in between. CDR3 DNA: TGTGCCAGTAGTATCGGCAGGGGAGCTGGCTACACCTTC. This translates into CASSIGRGAGYTF.

This sequence joins TRBV7-2 and TRBJ2-7; a weak D match, TRBD1 (5 bases). The CDR3 runs to 14 residues. Per germline, CDR1 SGHTA and CDR2 FQGNSA. The ends were cut back, 5 bases at V and 2 bases at J, with 13 bases in the middle. The CDR3 DNA is TGTGCCAGCAGCCCTCCAGACAGCCCCTACGAGCAGTACTTC. Translating it yields CASSPPDSPYEQYF.